This TCR beta chain derives from a study of blood T cell repertoires in COVID-19. Across the study: Acute and convalescent COVID-19 samples came from the United States, Italy and Spain. T cells, B-cell-depleted T cells, or PBMCs supplied cDNA or gDNA.

This clone turned up a few times. In the authors' methods: Scientists estimated how many nucleated cells there were by amplifying reference gene primers. TCRdb keeps only in-frame clones here, not all; method: immunoSEQ multiplex PCR. That table is the source of V, J and clone size, and D and trimming were worked out from the DNA. This sample has roughly 38,000 clones, with roughly four fifths found just once. CDR3 length: 15 residues. CDR1 is LNHDA, CDR2 SQIVND, per germline (reference sequence). Trimming left V 3 bases short and J 2 bases short, with 11 bases between. This chain connects TRBV19 to TRBJ1-5, with D uncertain. This clonotype was sampled from a middle-aged man with active or convalescent COVID-19. The source material was peripheral blood. The CDR3 loop is CASSIFELGNQPQHF. The CDR3 DNA is TGTGCCAGTAGTATCTTCGAGTTGGGCAATCAGCCCCAGCATTTT.